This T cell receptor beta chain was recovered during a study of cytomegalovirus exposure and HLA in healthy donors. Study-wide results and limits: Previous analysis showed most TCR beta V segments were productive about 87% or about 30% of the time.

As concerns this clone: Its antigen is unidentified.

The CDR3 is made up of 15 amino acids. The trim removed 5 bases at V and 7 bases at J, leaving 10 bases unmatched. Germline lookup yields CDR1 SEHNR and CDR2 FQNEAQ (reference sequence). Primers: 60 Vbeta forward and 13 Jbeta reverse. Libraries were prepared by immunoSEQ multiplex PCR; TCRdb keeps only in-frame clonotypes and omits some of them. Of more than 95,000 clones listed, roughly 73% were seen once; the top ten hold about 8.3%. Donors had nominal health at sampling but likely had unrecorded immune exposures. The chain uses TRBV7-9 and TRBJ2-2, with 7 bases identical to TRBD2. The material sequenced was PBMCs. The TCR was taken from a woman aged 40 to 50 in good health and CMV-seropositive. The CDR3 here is CASSGAGTRRGELFF. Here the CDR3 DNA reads TGTGCCAGCAGCGGAGCGGGGACTCGACGCGGGGAGCTGTTTTTT.